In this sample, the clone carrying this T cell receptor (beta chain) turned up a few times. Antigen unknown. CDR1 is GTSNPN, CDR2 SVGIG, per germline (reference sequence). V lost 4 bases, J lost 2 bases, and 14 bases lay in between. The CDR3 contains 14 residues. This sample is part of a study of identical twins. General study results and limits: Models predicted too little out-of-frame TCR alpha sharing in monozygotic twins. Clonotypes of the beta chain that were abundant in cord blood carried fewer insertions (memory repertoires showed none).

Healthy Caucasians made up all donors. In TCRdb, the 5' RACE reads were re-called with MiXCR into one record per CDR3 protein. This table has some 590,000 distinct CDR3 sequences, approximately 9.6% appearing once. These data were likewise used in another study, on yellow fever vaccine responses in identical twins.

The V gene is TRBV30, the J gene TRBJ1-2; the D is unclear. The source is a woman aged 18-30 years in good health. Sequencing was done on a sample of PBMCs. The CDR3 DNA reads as TGTGCCTGGACCTCTCCGGACGTAAACTATGGCTACACCTTC. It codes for CAWTSPDVNYGYTF.